These 9 T cell receptor beta chains came from one sample sequenced in a study of regulatory T cells in long-lasting Graves disease. Noted time point: persistent/refractory GD, antithyroid drugs over 5 years with positive TRAb. The TCR library was prepared using RNA isolated from PBMCs. Building of the TCR beta libraries involved iRepertoire HTBI primers and Arm-PCR of CDR3 regions. TCRdb re-analysed the multiplex PCR reads in MiXCR, keeping a single row per CDR3 protein. This sample has 500,000 to 700,000 distinct CDR3 sequences, with about 32% found just once. Sequenced here: peripheral blood mononuclear cells (PBMCs), sampled when the disease was refractory, from a patient treated with antithyroid drugs. These receptors all stem from a female donor with Graves disease.

The V and J genes are TRBV6-2 or TRBV6-3 and TRBJ1-5, with TRBD1 as a possible D gene (6 bases). This CDR3 region has 15 residues. The germline V gene has CDR1 MNHEY and CDR2 SVGEGT. Trimming took off 2 bases at V and 4 bases at J, with 12 bases between the two ends. CDR3 loop: CASSYGQGINQPQHF. The CDR3 DNA sequence: TGTGCCAGCAGTTACGGCCAGGGGATAAATCAGCCCCAGCATTTT.

CDR3: CASSLERAGASYEQYF. The CDR3 DNA follows: TGTGCCAGCAGCTTAGAGAGAGCGGGAGCCTCCTACGAGCAGTACTTC. This chain joins TRBV7-2 and TRBJ2-7; 8 nucleotides align to TRBD2. V shed 1 base and J 0 bases; nucleotides not matched to a gene: 5. The V gene's germline CDR1 is SGHTA and CDR2 FQGNSA. The CDR3 is made up of 16 amino acids.

This clonotype was picked up one time. V and J are TRBV19 and TRBJ1-5; D ambiguous. This CDR3 has 14 amino acids. V lost 3 bases and J 4 bases, leaving 10 bases between the germline ends. CDR1 and CDR2 from the germline V gene are LNHDA and SQIVND (reference sequence). CDR3 in DNA: TGTGCCAGTAGTATCGGTAGAGTAAATCAGCCCCAGCATTTT. Its protein is CASSIGRVNQPQHF.

This clonotype turned up a few times. The chain has TRBV28 and TRBJ1-1, with 8 bases matching TRBD1. The length of the CDR3 is 14 residues. V lost 5 bases to trimming and J lost 4 bases; unmatched junction nucleotides: 6. Germline-derived CDR1 and CDR2 are MDHEN and SYDVKM. In DNA, the CDR3 is TGTGCCAGCAGTAACACAGGGGGTCTCACTGAAGCTTTCTTT. It specifies CASSNTGGLTEAFF.

The table lists this clonotype with many counts. V usage is TRBV2 and J usage is TRBJ1-1; D not certain. The CDR3 has 12 amino acids. Trimming cost V 3 bases and J 5 bases, with 7 bases left between them. Germline CDR1 and CDR2: SNHLY and FYNNEI. The CDR3 DNA reads as TGTGCCAGCAGTGATGGGTCGACTGAAGCTTTCTTT. Amino acid sequence: CASSDGSTEAFF.

The chain couples TRBV12-3 or TRBV12-4 to TRBJ1-5; no firm D call. With 2 bases removed from V and 6 bases from J, the gap between germline ends came to 11 bases. CDR3 length: 14 residues. The CDR3 sequence: CASSLRPRSQPQHF. For the CDR3, the DNA is TGTGCCAGCAGTTTAAGGCCACGGAGTCAGCCCCAGCATTTT.

Ten or more counts support this clonotype. The genes are TRBV12-5 and TRBJ1-2; D is uncertain. The CDR3 is 11 residues long. Germline V gene lookup returns CDR1 LGHNT and CDR2 FRNRAP. V was pared by 5 bases and J by 7 bases, with 8 bases between. CDR3 protein: CASGVSSGYTF. CDR3 bases: TGTGCTAGTGGTGTCTCCTCTGGCTACACCTTC. The variable domain in full, completed from reference TRBV12-5 and TRBJ1-2, reads DARVTQTPRHKVTEMGQEVTMRCQPILGHNTVFWYRQTMMQGLELLAYFRNRAPLDDSGMPKDRFSAEMPDATLATLKIQPSEPRDSAVYFCASGVSSGYTFGSGTRLTVV.

Concerning this clonotype: Since the CDR3 does not end with the conserved phenylalanine or tryptophan, this likely comes from a read error. The V and J genes are TRBV6-1 and TRBJ2-5; TRBD2 matches 7 bases. Unmatched junction bases numbered 19, after V lost 5 bases and J lost 4 bases. CDR3 size: 18 residues. Looked up from germline, CDR1 is MNHNS and CDR2 is SASEGT. CDR3 in amino acids: CASSPLYDAGGSSETQYL. The CDR3 nucleotides read TGTGCCAGCAGTCCTCTATACGACGCGGGCGGGAGTTCAGAGACCCAGTACCTC.

This clonotype was detected a few times. The chain has TRBV20-1 and TRBJ1-5; TRBD1 is a possible D gene (5 bases). Germline assignment: CDR1 DFQATT and CDR2 SNEGSKA (reference sequence). Trimming removed 5 bases at V and 0 bases at J, with 8 bases between. There are 13 residues in the CDR3. CDR3 protein: CSAQGVSNQPQHF. In DNA form, the CDR3 reads TGCAGTGCTCAAGGGGTTAGCAATCAGCCCCAGCATTTT.